This T cell receptor beta chain was sequenced for a study of blood T cell repertoires in COVID-19. In the original analysis: Counts of nucleated cells, estimated from reference gene primer amplification, were obtained. Profiling relied on immunoSEQ multiplex PCR, and the TCRdb table lists in-frame clones only, not all of them. V and J calls and clone size are copied from that table; D and trimming were computed from the DNA. The data show fewer than 250,000 clones, 83% seen once. CDR1 is SNHLY and CDR2 is FYNNEI in the germline V gene. The length of the CDR3 is 12 residues. Between the trimmed V and J ends, which lost 3 bases and 0 bases, there was a span of 3 bases. This clone appeared a few times.

V and J are TRBV2 and TRBJ2-7, with D hard to call. The clonotype comes from a human donor in a cohort sampled during active COVID-19. Sequencing was performed on peripheral blood. CDR3 nucleotides: TGTGCCAGCAGTGACAGCTCCTACGAGCAGTACTTC. It encodes CASSDSSYEQYF.